This passage covers 17 T cell receptor beta chains from one sample sequenced in a study of blood T cell repertoires in COVID-19. The data were produced by immunoSEQ multiplex PCR, yet TCRdb's version contains in-frame clones alone and is incomplete. Of some 58,000 clones listed, more than 80% are singletons. Material: peripheral blood. These receptors were collected from a man in his sixties with COVID-19, enrolled during active disease.

The rearrangement links TRBV3-1 (or the pseudogene TRBV3-2) to TRBJ2-7, with 10 bases identical to TRBD1. The CDR3 has 13 amino acids. J was trimmed by 3 bases and V by 10 bases; bases with no gene match: 6. Germline CDR1 and CDR2: LGHDT and YNNKEL (reference sequence). CDR3 sequence: CATQDRGDYEQYF. The CDR3 DNA reads as TGTGCCACCCAGGACAGGGGGGACTACGAGCAGTACTTC.

CDR3 nucleotides: TGTGCCAGCAGCCAGGAGGGAAGGATCCTGAACACTGAAGCTTTCTTT. Translation: CASSQEGRILNTEAFF. J is TRBJ1-1 and V is TRBV7-9; D gene ambiguous. Trimming stripped 5 bases from V and 0 bases from J, with 16 bases between. Germline CDR1 SEHNR, CDR2 FQNEAQ (reference sequence). The CDR3 is 16 residues long.

In this sample, this clone turned up once. The CDR3 is CASSQGTGGDYEQYF. CDR3 in DNA: TGCGCCAGCAGCCAAGGGACAGGGGGCGACTACGAGCAGTACTTC. This chain connects TRBV4-1 to TRBJ2-7, with 11 bases identical to TRBD1. Germline V gene sequence: CDR1 MGHRA, CDR2 YSYEKL. After removal of 1 base from V and 3 bases from J, the junction contained 2 bases not matched to a gene. The CDR3 consists of 15 residues.

The J gene is TRBJ1-1, the V gene TRBV12-3 or TRBV12-4; possible D gene TRBD1, 5 bases. V shed 10 bases and J shed 4 bases, with 13 bases lying between them. This CDR3 is built from 12 residues. CDR3 in DNA: TGTGCCACCAAGGTCGGGGGCACTGAAGCTTTCTTT. Its protein product is CATKVGGTEAFF.

J is TRBJ2-5 and V is TRBV12-5, with 11 bases matching TRBD2. Per germline, CDR1 LGHNT and CDR2 FRNRAP. The junction had 2 bases not matched to a gene; V was cut back by 6 bases and J by 5 bases. CDR3 length: 13 residues. CDR3 sequence reads: CASGLAGGETQYF. The CDR3 DNA sequence: TGTGCTAGTGGCTTAGCGGGGGGGGAGACCCAGTACTTC. Full variable domain (outside the CDR3, taken from reference TRBV12-5 and TRBJ2-5): DARVTQTPRHKVTEMGQEVTMRCQPILGHNTVFWYRQTMMQGLELLAYFRNRAPLDDSGMPKDRFSAEMPDATLATLKIQPSEPRDSAVYFCASGLAGGETQYFGPGTRLLVL.

The genes are TRBV6-6 and TRBJ1-5; D ambiguous. Germline V lookup: CDR1 MNHNY, CDR2 SVGAGI (reference sequence). This CDR3 has 13 amino acids. Trimming cost V 4 bases and J 5 bases, with 9 bases left between them. The CDR3 here is CASSWRADQPQHF. Here the CDR3 DNA reads TGTGCCAGCAGTTGGAGGGCTGATCAGCCCCAGCATTTT.

The V gene is TRBV7-8, the J gene TRBJ1-3, with D maybe TRBD1 (6 bases). The CDR3 is made up of 16 amino acids. V lost 7 bases and J 0 bases, leaving 16 bases between the germline ends. Germline CDR1 reads SGHVS; CDR2 reads FQNEAQ. The CDR3 sequence: CASTGGGQASGNTIYF. The CDR3 coding sequence is TGTGCCAGCACCGGCGGGGGGCAGGCCTCTGGAAACACCATATATTTT.

This chain connects TRBV2 to TRBJ1-2; 10 bases are shared with TRBD1. V lost 3 bases, J lost 3 bases, and 1 base stayed unmatched. Germline CDR1 is SNHLY and CDR2 is FYNNEI. The CDR3 sequence is 14 residues long. In nucleotides, the CDR3 is TGTGCCAGCAGTGAGGACAGGGGGGACTATGGCTACACCTTC. This encodes CASSEDRGDYGYTF.

The chain links TRBV9 to TRBJ2-5; D remains unclear. V was shortened by 4 bases and J by 2 bases, with 15 bases between the two germline ends. The CDR3 contains 15 residues. The germline CDR1 and CDR2 sequences are SGDLS and YYNGEE. This chain's CDR3 is CASSPSLSRQETQYF. The CDR3, as DNA: TGTGCCAGCAGCCCAAGCCTATCTCGGCAAGAGACCCAGTACTTC.

This rearrangement joins TRBV3-1 (or the pseudogene TRBV3-2) to TRBJ2-3; D uncertain. CDR3 length: 12 amino acids. CDR1 is LGHDT and CDR2 is YNNKEL in the germline V gene (reference sequence). Between the trimmed V and J ends, which lost 3 bases and 6 bases, there was a span of 7 bases. Here the CDR3 reads CASSQTSDTQYF. Written as DNA, the CDR3 is TGTGCCAGCAGCCAGACAAGCGATACGCAGTATTTT.

The rearrangement links TRBV5-5 to TRBJ2-1; TRBD2 aligns across 10 bases. The germline V gene has CDR1 SGHKS and CDR2 YYEKEE (reference sequence). The CDR3 extends over 15 amino acids. V was pared by 4 bases and J by 4 bases, with 5 bases of the junction left unmatched. For the CDR3, the DNA is TGTGCCAGCAGCCCTACTAGCGGGGATTACAATGAGCAGTTCTTC. As protein: CASSPTSGDYNEQFF.

CDR3 amino acids: CASSPNGAGELFF. Here the CDR3 DNA reads TGTGCCAGCAGCCCCAACGGTGCCGGGGAGCTGTTTTTT. V and J are TRBV11-3 and TRBJ2-2; D gene unclear. Trimming left V 5 bases short and J 6 bases short, with 10 bases between. CDR1 is SGHNT and CDR2 is YENEEA in the germline V gene. The CDR3 runs 13 residues.

The chain uses TRBV9 and TRBJ1-1; the D gene is possibly TRBD1 (5 bases). Trimming removed 4 bases at V and 5 bases at J, with 21 bases between. CDR1 SGDLS and CDR2 YYNGEE come from the germline V gene. The CDR3 length is 16 residues. The CDR3 bases are TGTGCCAGCAGCCCTCGACAGAGCTGGGCGGGGACTGAAGCTTTCTTT. Translating it yields CASSPRQSWAGTEAFF. Supplemented by reference TRBV9 and TRBJ1-1, the full variable domain reads DSGVTQTPKHLITATGQRVTLRCSPRSGDLSVYWYQQSLDQGLQFLIQYYNGEERAKGNILERFSAQQFPDLHSELNLSSLELGDSALYFCASSPRQSWAGTEAFFGQGTRLTVV.

J is TRBJ2-7 and V is TRBV29-1; D gene ambiguous. The germline V gene has CDR1 SQVTM and CDR2 ANQGSEA. There are 13 residues in the CDR3. The ends were cut back, 3 bases at V and 2 bases at J, with 11 bases in the middle. The CDR3 coding sequence is TGCAGCGTTGACAGGTTAGAAACCTACGAGCAGTACTTC. It codes for CSVDRLETYEQYF.

This sequence joins TRBV3-1 (or the pseudogene TRBV3-2) and TRBJ1-5; perhaps TRBD1 as D (6 bases). With 5 bases removed from V and 5 bases from J, the gap between germline ends came to 16 bases. The CDR3 runs 15 residues. CDR1 is LGHDT and CDR2 is YNNKEL in the germline V gene (reference sequence). Here the CDR3 DNA reads TGTGCCAGCAGCGAACTAGACAGGTGTCATCAGCCCCAGCATTTT. This sequence encodes CASSELDRCHQPQHF.

This clone has just a few counts. CDR3 DNA sequence: TGTGCCAGCAGCTTAGGGGACAGGGGGTTCTCGGTTATAGGTGGCTACACCTTC. This encodes CASSLGDRGFSVIGGYTF. The V and J genes are TRBV7-3 and TRBJ1-2; TRBD1 matches 11 bases. Germline loops: CDR1 SGHTA, CDR2 FQGTGA. J was trimmed by 7 bases and V by 2 bases; bases with no gene match: 15. The CDR3 is 18 amino acids.

The chain has TRBV10-3 and TRBJ1-6, with D perhaps matching TRBD1 (6 bases). CDR3 length: 14 amino acids. Germline V gives CDR1 ENHRY, CDR2 SYGVKD. V was trimmed by 2 bases and J by 9 bases, leaving 11 bases between them. Here the CDR3 reads CAISERLDSSPLHF. CDR3 nucleotide sequence: TGTGCCATCAGTGAGAGGTTGGACAGTTCACCCCTCCACTTT.